This T cell receptor (beta chain) is drawn from a study of blood T cell repertoires in COVID-19. In the original processing: Reference gene primer amplification yielded estimated nucleated cell counts. The protocol was immunoSEQ multiplex PCR, while the TCRdb copy is restricted to in-frame clones and leaves out a portion. That table supplies the V and J calls and clone size; D and trimming were determined from the DNA. Of roughly 220,000 clones listed, around four fifths are singletons. V was cut by 2 bases and J by 0 bases, with 14 bases left in between. Germline CDR1 reads SGHTA; CDR2 reads FQGTGA. The length of the CDR3 is 18 residues.

The V gene is TRBV7-3, the J gene TRBJ1-6; D perhaps matches TRBD1 (5 bases). Material for sequencing was peripheral blood. The sequence was collected from a man under 40 with active or convalescent COVID-19. The chain's CDR3 is CASSLSWDLSSYNSPLHF. For the CDR3, the DNA is TGTGCCAGCAGCTTATCCTGGGACTTGAGCTCCTATAATTCACCCCTCCACTTT.